Following are 7 T cell receptor beta chains from one sample sequenced in a study of persistence of HIV-infected CD4 T cells. No antigen has been assigned to these receptors. This nonspecific control used anti-CD3/anti-CD28 bead stimulation of CD4+ T cells. CD4+ T cells upregulating both CD40 ligand and CD69 were sorted as responding cells. The immunoSEQ assay was version 4, run in survey mode. Clones were read by immunoSEQ multiplex PCR, and TCRdb kept only the in-frame ones, dropping some. The data hold 40,000 or so clones, with roughly nine tenths observed a single time. The input for sequencing was CD4+ T cells sorted from PBMCs after roughly 18-hour stimulation, taken from a patient who received antiretroviral therapy. The receptors here all came from an adult woman with HIV who was CMV-seropositive.

The V gene is TRBV2, the J gene TRBJ1-2; D not resolved. The CDR3 extends over 14 amino acids. Germline V CDR1 and CDR2: SNHLY, FYNNEI. V was clipped by 7 bases and J by 0 bases, with 12 bases between them. The CDR3 loop is CASNHPPANYGYTF. CDR3 DNA sequence: TGTGCCAGCAATCACCCTCCGGCTAACTATGGCTACACCTTC.

This clone came up a few times. The chain carries TRBV19 and TRBJ1-4; a possible D gene is TRBD1 (6 bases). This CDR3 contains 15 residues. Germline V lookup: CDR1 LNHDA, CDR2 SQIVND (reference sequence). V was clipped by 5 bases and J by 2 bases, with 12 bases between them. CDR3: CASSRTGPTNEKLFF. CDR3 nucleotides: TGTGCCAGTAGTCGAACAGGGCCCACTAATGAAAAACTGTTTTTT.

The chain employs TRBV2 and TRBJ1-2, with D maybe TRBD1 (5 bases). Germline CDR1 is SNHLY and CDR2 is FYNNEI. This CDR3 is built from 12 residues. V was cut by 6 bases and J by 6 bases, with 11 bases left in between. The CDR3 DNA is TGTGCCAGCAGCTCGACAGTAAATGGCTACACCTTC. This gives the protein CASSSTVNGYTF.

The chain couples TRBV25-1 to TRBJ2-5, with 7 bases identical to TRBD1. The CDR3 is made up of 13 amino acids. In germline, CDR1 is MGHDK, CDR2 SYGVNS. The V and J ends lost 5 bases and 4 bases, in that order; junction bases with no gene match: 4. For the CDR3, the DNA is TGTGCCAGCAGTTACAGGGGTGGAGAGACCCAGTACTTC. Protein sequence: CASSYRGGETQYF.

The chain links TRBV7-8 to TRBJ1-6; D gene ambiguous. Deletions cut 4 bases from V and 7 bases from J, with 17 bases between. The CDR3 is 16 residues long. Germline CDR1 and CDR2: SGHVS and FQNEAQ. The CDR3 loop reads CASSSPGLGENSPLHF. The DNA of the CDR3 is TGTGCCAGCAGCTCCCCGGGATTGGGAGAGAATTCACCCCTCCACTTT.

The rearrangement uses TRBV7-6 and TRBJ2-7, with D possibly TRBD2 on 5 matching bases. There are 15 residues in the CDR3. V was pared by 5 bases and J by 0 bases, with 14 bases between. CDR1 SGHVS and CDR2 FNYEAQ come from the germline V gene. CDR3 sequence (DNA): TGTGCCAGCAGCCCTCGGGCGGGCAGCTCCTACGAGCAGTACTTC. Translation: CASSPRAGSSYEQYF.

A remark on this clone: At one end the junction does not follow the germline gene, possibly because of a read error. The CDR3 coding sequence is TGTGCCAGTAGCATAGCGTCGGTTACCGGGGAGCTGTTTTTT. It codes for CASSIASVTGELFF. This chain links TRBV19 with TRBJ2-2, with D perhaps matching TRBD2 (5 bases). The CDR3 is made up of 14 amino acids. The germline gives CDR1 LNHDA, CDR2 SQIVND (reference sequence). Full variable domain (outside the CDR3, taken from reference TRBV19 and TRBJ2-2): DGGITQSPKYLFRKEGQNVTLSCEQNLNHDAMYWYRQDPGQGLRLIYYSQIVNDFQKGDIAEGYSVSREKKESFPLTVTSAQKNPTAFYLCASSIASVTGELFFGEGSRLTVL.